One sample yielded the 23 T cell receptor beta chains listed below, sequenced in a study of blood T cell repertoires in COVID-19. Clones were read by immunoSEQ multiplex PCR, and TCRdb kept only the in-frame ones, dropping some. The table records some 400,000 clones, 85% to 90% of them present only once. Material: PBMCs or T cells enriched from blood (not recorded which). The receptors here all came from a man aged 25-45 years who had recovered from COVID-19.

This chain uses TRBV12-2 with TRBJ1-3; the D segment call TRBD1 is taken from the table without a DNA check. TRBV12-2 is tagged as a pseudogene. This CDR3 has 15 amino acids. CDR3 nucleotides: TGTGCAAGTCGCCCAGACAGGGGGCCTGGAAACACCATATATTTT. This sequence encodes CASRPDRGPGNTIYF.

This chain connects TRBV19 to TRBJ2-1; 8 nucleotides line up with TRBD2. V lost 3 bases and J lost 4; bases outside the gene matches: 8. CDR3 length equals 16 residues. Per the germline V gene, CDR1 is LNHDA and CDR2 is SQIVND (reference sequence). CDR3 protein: CASSMARGAPYNEQFF. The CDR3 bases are TGTGCCAGTAGTATGGCGCGGGGGGCCCCTTACAATGAGCAGTTCTTC.

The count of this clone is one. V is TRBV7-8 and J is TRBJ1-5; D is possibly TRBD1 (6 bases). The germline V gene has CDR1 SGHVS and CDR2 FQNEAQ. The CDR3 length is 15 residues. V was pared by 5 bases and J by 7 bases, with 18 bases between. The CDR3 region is CASSLSRGASQPQHF. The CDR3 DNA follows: TGTGCCAGCAGCCTGTCCCGGGGGGCAAGCCAGCCCCAGCATTTT.

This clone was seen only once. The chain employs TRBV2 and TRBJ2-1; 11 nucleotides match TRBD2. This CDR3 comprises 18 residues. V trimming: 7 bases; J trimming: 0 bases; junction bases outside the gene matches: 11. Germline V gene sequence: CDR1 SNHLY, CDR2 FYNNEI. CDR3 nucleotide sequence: TGTGCCAGCAATTTTGAACTAGCGGGAGACCCCTCCTACAATGAGCAGTTCTTC. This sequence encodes CASNFELAGDPSYNEQFF.

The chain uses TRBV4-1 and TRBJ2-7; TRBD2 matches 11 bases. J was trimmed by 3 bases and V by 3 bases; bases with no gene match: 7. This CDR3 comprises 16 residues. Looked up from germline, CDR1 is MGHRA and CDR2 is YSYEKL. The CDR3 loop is CASSQTGTSGNYEQYF. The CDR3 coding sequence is TGCGCCAGCAGCCAGACCGGGACTAGCGGAAACTACGAGCAGTACTTC.

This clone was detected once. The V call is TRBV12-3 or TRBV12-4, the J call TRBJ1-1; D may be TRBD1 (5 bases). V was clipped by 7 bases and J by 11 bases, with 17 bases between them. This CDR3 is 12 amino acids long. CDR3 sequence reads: CASTLGRFKAFF. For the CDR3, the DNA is TGTGCCAGCACCTTGGGGCGTTTTAAGGCTTTCTTT.

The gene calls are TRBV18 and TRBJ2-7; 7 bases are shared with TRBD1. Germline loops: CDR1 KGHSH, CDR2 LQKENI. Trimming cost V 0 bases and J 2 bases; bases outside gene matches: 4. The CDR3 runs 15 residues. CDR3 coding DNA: TGTGCCAGCTCACCACCGGGACAGACAACCTACGAGCAGTACTTC. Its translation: CASSPPGQTTYEQYF.

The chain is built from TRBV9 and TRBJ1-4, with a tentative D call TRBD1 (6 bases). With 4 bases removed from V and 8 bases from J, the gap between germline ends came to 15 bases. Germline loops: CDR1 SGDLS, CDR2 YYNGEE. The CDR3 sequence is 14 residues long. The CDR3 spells CASSPRGDGEKLFF. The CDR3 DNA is TGTGCCAGCAGCCCCAGGGGAGACGGCGAAAAACTGTTTTTT.

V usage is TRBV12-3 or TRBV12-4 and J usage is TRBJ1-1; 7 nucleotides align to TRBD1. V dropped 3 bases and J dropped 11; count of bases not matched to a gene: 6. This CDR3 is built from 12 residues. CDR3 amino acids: CASSFTGAEAFF. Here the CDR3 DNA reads TGTGCCAGCAGTTTCACAGGGGCGGAGGCTTTCTTT.

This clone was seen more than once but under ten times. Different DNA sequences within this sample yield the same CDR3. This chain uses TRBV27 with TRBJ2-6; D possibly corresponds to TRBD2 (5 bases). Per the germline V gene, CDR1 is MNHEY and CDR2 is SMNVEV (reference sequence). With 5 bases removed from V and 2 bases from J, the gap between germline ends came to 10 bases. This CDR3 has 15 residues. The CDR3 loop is CASSSLGAGANVLTF. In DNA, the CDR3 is TGTGCCAGCAGTAGCCTCGGGGCTGGGGCCAACGTCCTGACTTTC.

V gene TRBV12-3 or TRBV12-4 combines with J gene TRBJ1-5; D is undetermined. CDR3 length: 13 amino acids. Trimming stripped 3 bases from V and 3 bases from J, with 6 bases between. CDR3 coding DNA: TGTGCCAGCAGTTTTACTCCCAATCAGCCCCAGCATTTT. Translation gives CASSFTPNQPQHF.

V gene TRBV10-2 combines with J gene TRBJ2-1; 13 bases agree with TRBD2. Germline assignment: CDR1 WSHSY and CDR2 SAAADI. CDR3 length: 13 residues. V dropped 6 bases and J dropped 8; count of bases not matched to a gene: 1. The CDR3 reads CASRGLAGHEQFF. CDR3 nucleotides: TGCGCCAGCAGGGGACTAGCGGGGCATGAGCAGTTCTTC.

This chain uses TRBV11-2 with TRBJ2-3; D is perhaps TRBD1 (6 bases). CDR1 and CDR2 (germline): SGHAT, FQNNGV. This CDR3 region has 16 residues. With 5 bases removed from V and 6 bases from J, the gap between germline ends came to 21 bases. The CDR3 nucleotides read TGTGCCAGCAGCCGCACCGGGACAACCACCGGGGATACGCAGTATTTT. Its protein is CASSRTGTTTGDTQYF.

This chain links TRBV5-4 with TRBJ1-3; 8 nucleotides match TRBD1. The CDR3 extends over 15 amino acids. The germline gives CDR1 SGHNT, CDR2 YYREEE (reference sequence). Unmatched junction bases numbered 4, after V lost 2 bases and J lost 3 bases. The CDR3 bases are TGTGCCAGCAGCTTTACAGGGGGAGGTGGAAACACCATATATTTT. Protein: CASSFTGGGGNTIYF.

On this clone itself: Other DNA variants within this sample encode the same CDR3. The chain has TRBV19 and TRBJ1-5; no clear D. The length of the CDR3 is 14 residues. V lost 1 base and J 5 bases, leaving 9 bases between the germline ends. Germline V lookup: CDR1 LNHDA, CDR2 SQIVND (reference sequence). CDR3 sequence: CASSIGTGDQPQHF. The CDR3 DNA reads TGTGCCAGTAGTATAGGGACGGGAGATCAGCCCCAGCATTTT. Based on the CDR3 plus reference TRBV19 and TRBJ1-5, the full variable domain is DGGITQSPKYLFRKEGQNVTLSCEQNLNHDAMYWYRQDPGQGLRLIYYSQIVNDFQKGDIAEGYSVSREKKESFPLTVTSAQKNPTAFYLCASSIGTGDQPQHFGDGTRLSIL.

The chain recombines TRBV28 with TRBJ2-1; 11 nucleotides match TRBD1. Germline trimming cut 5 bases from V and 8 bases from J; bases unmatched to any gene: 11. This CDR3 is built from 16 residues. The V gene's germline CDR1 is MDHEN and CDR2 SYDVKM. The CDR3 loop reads CASSPTRTGGADEQFF. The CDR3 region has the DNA TGTGCCAGCAGTCCTACGAGGACAGGGGGCGCGGATGAGCAGTTCTTC.

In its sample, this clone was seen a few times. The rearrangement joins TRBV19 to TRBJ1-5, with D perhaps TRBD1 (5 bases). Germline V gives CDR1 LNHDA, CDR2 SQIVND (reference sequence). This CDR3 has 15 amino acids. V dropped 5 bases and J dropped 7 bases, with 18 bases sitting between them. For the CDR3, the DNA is TGTGCCAGTAGTCCGAATACGGGGGAGGGCCAGCCCCAGCATTTT. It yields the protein CASSPNTGEGQPQHF.

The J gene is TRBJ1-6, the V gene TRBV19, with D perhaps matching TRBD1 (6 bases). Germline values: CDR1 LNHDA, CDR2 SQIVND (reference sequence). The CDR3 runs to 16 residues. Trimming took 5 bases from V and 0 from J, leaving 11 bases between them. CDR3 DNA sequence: TGTGCCAGTAGTTCCCAGGGGACCTCCTATAATTCACCCCTCCACTTT. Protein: CASSSQGTSYNSPLHF.

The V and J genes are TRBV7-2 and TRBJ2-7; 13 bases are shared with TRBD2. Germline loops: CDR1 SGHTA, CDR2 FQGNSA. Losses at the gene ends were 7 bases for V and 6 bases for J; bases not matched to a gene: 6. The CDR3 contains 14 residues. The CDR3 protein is CASTPGLAGLEQYF. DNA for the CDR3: TGTGCCAGCACCCCGGGACTAGCGGGACTCGAGCAGTACTTC.

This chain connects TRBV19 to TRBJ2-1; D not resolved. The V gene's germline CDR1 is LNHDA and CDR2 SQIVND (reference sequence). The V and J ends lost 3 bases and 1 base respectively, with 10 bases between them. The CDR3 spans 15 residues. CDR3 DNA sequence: TGTGCCAGTAGTATGGTAGCCTGGTCCTACAATGAGCAGTTCTTC. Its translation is CASSMVAWSYNEQFF.

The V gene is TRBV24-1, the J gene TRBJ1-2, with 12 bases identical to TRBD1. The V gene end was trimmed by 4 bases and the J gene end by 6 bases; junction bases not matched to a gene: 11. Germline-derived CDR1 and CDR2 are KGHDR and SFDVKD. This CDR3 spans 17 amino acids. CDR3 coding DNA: TGTGCCACCAGTGACCCGTCCCGGGACAGGGGGCCTGATGGCTACACCTTC. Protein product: CATSDPSRDRGPDGYTF.

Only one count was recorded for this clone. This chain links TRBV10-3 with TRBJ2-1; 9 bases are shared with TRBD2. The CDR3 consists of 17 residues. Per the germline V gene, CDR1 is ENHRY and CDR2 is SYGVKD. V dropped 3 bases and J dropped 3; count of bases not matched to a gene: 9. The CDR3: CAISDTTTSGIYNEQFF. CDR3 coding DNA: TGTGCCATCAGTGATACTACGACTAGCGGAATCTACAATGAGCAGTTCTTC.

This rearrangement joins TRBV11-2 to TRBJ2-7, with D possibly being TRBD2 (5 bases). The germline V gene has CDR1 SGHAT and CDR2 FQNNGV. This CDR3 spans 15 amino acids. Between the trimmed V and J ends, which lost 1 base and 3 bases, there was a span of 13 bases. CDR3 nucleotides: TGTGCCAGCAGCTTAGTTCTAGCCGTTTTCTACGAGCAGTACTTC. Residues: CASSLVLAVFYEQYF. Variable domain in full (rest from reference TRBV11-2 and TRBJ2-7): EAGVAQSPRYKIIEKRQSVAFWCNPISGHATLYWYQQILGQGPKLLIQFQNNGVVDDSQLPKDRFSAERLKGVDSTLKIQPAKLEDSAVYLCASSLVLAVFYEQYFGPGTRLTVT.